This TCR beta chain was obtained from a study of T cells in Graves' hyperthyroidism and ophthalmopathy. Unmatched junction bases numbered 4, after V lost 6 bases and J lost 4 bases. This CDR3 has 15 amino acids. This clonotype was counted at least ten times. The investigators amplified TCR beta CDR3 regions from RNA transcripts. Primed by the HTBI set, a first-round RT-PCR was run on the TCR CDR3. MiXCR, applied by TCRdb to the multiplex PCR reads, yields one record per CDR3 protein. The table shows approximately 560,000 distinct CDR3 sequences, with approximately 14% occurring only once. The gene calls are TRBV12-3 or TRBV12-4 and TRBJ2-3, with TRBD2 matching over 13 bases. Sequenced material: blood. The receptor was derived from a woman aged 25-40 years with Graves' hyperthyroidism. The CDR3 here is CASSRTSGSADTQYF. As DNA, the CDR3 is TGTGCCAGCAGCCGGACTAGCGGGAGCGCAGATACGCAGTATTTT.